These T cell receptor beta chains were read from a single sample in a study of blood T cell repertoires in COVID-19. TCRdb keeps only in-frame clones here, not all; method: immunoSEQ multiplex PCR. Of some 260,000 clones in the sample, about 90% were seen once. What was sequenced was peripheral blood. The receptors originated from an older man with acute or convalescent COVID-19. The CDR3 runs from the conserved cysteine through the conserved F or W. The D gene is left open where the match is weak. Clone sizes are given selectively: once, few, many, or a class where the clone is expanded.

CDR3 length,D gene,J gene,clone size,V gene,CDR3 protein,CDR3 DNA
16,TRBD2,TRBJ2-1,-,TRBV27,CASSLIWLAVHNEQFF,TGTGCCAGCAGTTTAATTTGGCTAGCGGTTCACAATGAGCAGTTCTTC
14,-,TRBJ1-1,-,TRBV9,CASSVGGVNTEAFF,TGTGCCAGCAGCGTAGGGGGAGTGAACACTGAAGCTTTCTTT
19,-,TRBJ2-6,-,TRBV19,CASSIRGEGRRSGANVLTF,TGTGCCAGTAGTATCCGCGGCGAGGGGAGGCGCTCTGGGGCCAACGTCCTGACTTTC
17,-,TRBJ2-3,-,TRBV5-1,CASSLGGTTGGTDTQYF,TGCGCCAGCAGCTTGGGAGGTACGACGGGAGGCACAGATACGCAGTATTTT
16,-,TRBJ2-2,-,TRBV7-2,CASSLEILARSGELFF,TGTGCCAGCAGCTTAGAGATACTAGCTCGTTCCGGGGAGCTGTTTTTT
15,-,TRBJ1-4,-,TRBV7-2,CASSLAGKGSEKLFF,TGTGCCAGCAGCTTAGCGGGGAAAGGGAGTGAAAAACTGTTTTTT
11,-,TRBJ2-3,once,TRBV28,CVSQATDTQYF,TGTGTCAGTCAAGCCACAGATACGCAGTATTTT
14,-,TRBJ1-4,-,TRBV28,CASSLSQSNEKLFF,TGTGCCAGCAGTTTATCCCAGTCTAATGAAAAACTGTTTTTT
15,-,TRBJ1-3,-,TRBV5-1,CASSLDSFSGNTIYF,TGCGCCAGCAGCTTGGACAGCTTCTCTGGAAACACCATATATTTT
15,TRBD1,TRBJ2-1,-,TRBV25-1,CASSERQGGYNEQFF,TGTGCCAGCAGTGAGAGACAGGGCGGCTACAATGAGCAGTTCTTC
16,TRBD2,TRBJ2-6,-,TRBV28,CAIQSGSSAGANVLTF,TGTGCCATCCAAAGCGGGAGTTCGGCTGGGGCCAACGTCCTGACTTTC
14,-,TRBJ2-5,-,TRBV27,CASSLWAGSETQYF,TGTGCCAGCAGTTTATGGGCGGGGTCGGAGACCCAGTACTTC
14,-,TRBJ2-7,-,TRBV2,CASSRDSTSYEQYF,TGTGCCAGCAGTAGGGACTCCACATCCTACGAGCAGTACTTC
14,-,TRBJ1-2,-,TRBV5-1,CASSPLDGLYGYTF,TGCGCCAGCAGCCCATTAGACGGACTCTATGGCTACACCTTC
19,TRBD2,TRBJ2-7,-,TRBV28,CASSPSTGTSGRGGYEQYF,TGTGCCAGCAGTCCCTCGACCGGGACTAGCGGGAGAGGGGGGTACGAGCAGTACTTC
14,TRBD2,TRBJ2-7,-,TRBV11-2,CASSFTSGGYEQYF,TGTGCCAGCAGCTTTACTAGCGGGGGCTACGAGCAGTACTTC
13,-,TRBJ1-4,-,TRBV18,CASSLGLNEKLFF,TGTGCCAGCTCCCTCGGTTTAAATGAAAAACTGTTTTTT
14,TRBD2,TRBJ2-2,-,TRBV7-3,CASRLAGGTGELFF,TGTGCGAGCAGGCTAGCGGGAGGTACCGGGGAGCTGTTTTTT
14,-,TRBJ1-1,-,TRBV18,CASSPRQTNTEAFF,TGTGCCAGCTCACCCAGACAGACGAACACTGAAGCTTTCTTT
18,TRBD2,TRBJ2-5,-,TRBV7-8,CASSPGLAGASFQETQYF,TGTGCCAGCAGCCCGGGACTAGCGGGGGCCTCATTTCAAGAGACCCAGTACTTC
13,-,TRBJ2-2,-,TRBV11-3,CASRRDLAGELFF,TGTGCCAGCCGCAGGGATCTGGCCGGGGAGCTGTTTTTT
16,TRBD2,TRBJ2-3,-,TRBV10-3,CAISEGGRGNTDTQYF,TGTGCCATCAGTGAAGGCGGGCGGGGGAACACAGATACGCAGTATTTT
15,TRBD2,TRBJ2-1,once,TRBV6-2/TRBV6-3,CASSFTSGGYNEQFF,TGTGCCAGCAGCTTCACTAGCGGGGGTTACAATGAGCAGTTCTTC
15,-,TRBJ1-3,-,TRBV5-1,CASSFTGSSGNTIYF,TGCGCCAGCAGCTTTACAGGGAGTTCTGGAAACACCATATATTTT
15,TRBD2,TRBJ2-1,-,TRBV11-1,CASSPGTSGSNEQFF,TGTGCCAGCAGCCCCGGGACTAGCGGGAGCAATGAGCAGTTCTTC
14,-,TRBJ1-1,-,TRBV7-2,CASSFQGGNTEAFF,TGTGCCAGCAGCTTCCAGGGAGGCAACACTGAAGCTTTCTTT
13,TRBD1,TRBJ1-1,-,TRBV19,CASSTTGDTEAFF,TGTGCCAGTAGTACGACAGGGGATACTGAAGCTTTCTTT
14,-,TRBJ2-7,once,TRBV7-2,CASSLSQGSYEQYF,TGTGCCAGCAGCTTAAGTCAGGGCAGCTACGAGCAGTACTTC
15,TRBD1,TRBJ1-4,-,TRBV7-6,CASSANRGRGEKLFF,TGTGCCAGCAGCGCCAACAGGGGACGGGGTGAAAAACTGTTTTTT
18,-,TRBJ1-1,-,TRBV5-8,CASSFDRYTQVTNTEAFF,TGTGCCAGCAGCTTCGATCGGTACACACAGGTTACGAACACTGAAGCTTTCTTT
12,-,TRBJ2-7,-,TRBV5-4,CASSLDLLEQYF,TGTGCCAGCAGCTTGGATCTACTCGAGCAGTACTTC
14,-,TRBJ2-5,-,TRBV5-1,CASSLVAIQETQYF,TGCGCCAGCAGCTTGGTAGCCATTCAAGAGACCCAGTACTTC
14,-,TRBJ1-2,-,TRBV7-2,CASSFNRDANGYTF,TGTGCCAGCAGCTTTAACAGGGATGCCAATGGCTACACCTTC
14,-,TRBJ2-3,-,TRBV5-1,CASSSTSGTDTQYF,TGCGCCAGCAGCTCCACATCCGGCACAGATACGCAGTATTTT
15,-,TRBJ1-2,-,TRBV7-2,CASSPRDSANYGYTF,TGTGCCAGCAGCCCCCGAGACTCAGCCAACTATGGCTACACCTTC
19,TRBD2,TRBJ2-2,few,TRBV5-1,CASSRGRTSGREGTGELFF,TGCGCCAGCAGTCGGGGGAGGACTAGCGGGAGAGAGGGCACCGGGGAGCTGTTTTTT
14,TRBD1,TRBJ1-3,-,TRBV7-2,CASSLGQGGNTIYF,TGTGCCAGCAGCTTAGGACAGGGAGGAAACACCATATATTTT
14,TRBD1,TRBJ2-7,-,TRBV19,CASSIAMGQIEQYF,TGTGCCAGTAGTATCGCCATGGGACAGATCGAGCAGTACTTC
16,TRBD2,TRBJ2-1,-,TRBV5-1,CASSLAVAGTYNEQFF,TGCGCCAGCAGCTTGGCAGTAGCGGGAACTTACAATGAGCAGTTCTTC
15,-,TRBJ2-5,once,TRBV7-3,CASSLDGTPQETQYF,TGTGCCAGCAGCTTAGACGGGACACCTCAAGAGACCCAGTACTTC
18,TRBD2,TRBJ2-3,-,TRBV4-1,CASSHGGTSGPRTDTQYF,TGCGCCAGCAGCCACGGTGGGACTAGCGGGCCGCGCACAGATACGCAGTATTTT
15,-,TRBJ1-2,once,TRBV14,CASSQEMGAPYGYTF,TGTGCCAGCAGCCAAGAGATGGGGGCCCCTTATGGCTACACCTTC
14,TRBD1,TRBJ2-7,-,TRBV19,CASNVQGIGYEQYF,TGTGCCAGTAACGTACAGGGGATAGGCTACGAGCAGTACTTC
16,TRBD1,TRBJ1-5,-,TRBV28,CASFTGTGSSNQPQHF,TGTGCCAGCTTTACCGGGACAGGGAGTAGCAATCAGCCCCAGCATTTT
15,-,TRBJ2-1,-,TRBV7-2,CASRPSRSSYNEQFF,TGTGCCAGCAGACCTAGCCGAAGCTCCTACAATGAGCAGTTCTTC
17,-,TRBJ2-5,-,TRBV9,CASSVGALGAVGETQYF,TGTGCCAGCAGCGTAGGGGCTTTGGGGGCGGTAGGGGAGACCCAGTACTTC
14,TRBD1,TRBJ2-7,-,TRBV7-9,CASSPDRGVYEQYF,TGTGCCAGCAGCCCCGACAGGGGAGTCTACGAGCAGTACTTC
12,-,TRBJ1-2,-,TRBV5-1,CASSTSTGGYTF,TGCGCCAGCAGCACATCGACAGGCGGCTACACCTTC
15,-,TRBJ2-5,-,TRBV13,CASSLDGHKQETQYF,TGTGCCAGCAGCTTAGATGGACACAAGCAAGAGACCCAGTACTTC
15,-,TRBJ2-1,once,TRBV7-6,CASSSDGSGNNEQFF,TGTGCCAGCAGCTCAGATGGGAGTGGGAACAATGAGCAGTTCTTC
16,TRBD2,TRBJ2-1,-,TRBV7-9,CASSFSSGRAYNEQFF,TGTGCCAGCAGCTTCTCTAGCGGGAGGGCCTACAATGAGCAGTTCTTC
16,TRBD1,TRBJ1-6,-,TRBV7-2,CASSLSGGVNNSPLHF,TGTGCCAGCAGCTTATCAGGGGGCGTAAATAATTCACCCCTCCACTTT
13,-,TRBJ1-1,-,TRBV19,CASSPRTDTEAFF,TGTGCCAGTAGTCCCCGGACAGACACTGAAGCTTTCTTT
21,TRBD2,TRBJ2-3,-,TRBV5-1,CASSRVDRGIAGGALTDTQYF,TGCGCCAGCAGCCGCGTAGACAGAGGAATAGCGGGAGGAGCTCTCACAGATACGCAGTATTTT